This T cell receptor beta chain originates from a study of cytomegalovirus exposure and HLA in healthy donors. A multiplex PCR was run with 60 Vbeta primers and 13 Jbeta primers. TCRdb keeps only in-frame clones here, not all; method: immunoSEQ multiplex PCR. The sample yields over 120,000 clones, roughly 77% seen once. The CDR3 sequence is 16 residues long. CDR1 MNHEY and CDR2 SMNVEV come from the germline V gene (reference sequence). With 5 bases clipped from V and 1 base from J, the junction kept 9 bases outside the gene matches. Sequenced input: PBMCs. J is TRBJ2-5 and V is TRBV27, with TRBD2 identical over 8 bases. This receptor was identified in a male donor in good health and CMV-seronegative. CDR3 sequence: CASSGSGAPTQETQYF. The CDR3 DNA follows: TGTGCCAGCAGTGGTAGCGGGGCCCCGACCCAAGAGACCCAGTACTTC.